One sample yielded the 3 T cell receptor beta chains listed below, sequenced in a study of radiotherapy plus CTLA-4 blockade in lung cancer. TCRdb keeps only in-frame clones here, not all; method: immunoSEQ multiplex PCR. Altogether tens of thousands of clones are present, roughly four fifths being singletons, with the ten largest covering roughly an eighth. The specimen was peripheral blood, collected from a patient treated with radiotherapy plus ipilimumab. The receptors stem from a human donor with non-small cell lung cancer that progressed on radiotherapy plus ipilimumab.

This clone was counted once. The chain recombines TRBV7-3 with TRBJ2-3; a weak D match, TRBD2 (6 bases). Germline CDR1 and CDR2: SGHTA and FQGTGA. V was clipped by 5 bases and J by 6 bases, with 15 bases between them. CDR3 length: 14 residues. Here the CDR3 DNA reads TGTGCCAGCAGCCTTAGGGCGAGCGGGGATACGCAGTATTTT. Translation gives CASSLRASGDTQYF.

This clone was counted a few times. The chain is built from TRBV18 and TRBJ2-7, with D uncertain. The germline V and J ends were trimmed by 2 bases and 0 bases, with 11 bases remaining between them. CDR1 is KGHSH, CDR2 LQKENI, per germline. The CDR3 extends over 15 amino acids. The CDR3 is CASSPAGFSSYEQYF. DNA for the CDR3: TGTGCCAGCTCACCAGCCGGATTCTCCTCCTACGAGCAGTACTTC. The variable domain in full, completed from reference TRBV18 and TRBJ2-7, reads NAGVMQNPRHLVRRRGQEARLRCSPMKGHSHVYWYRQLPEEGLKFMVYLQKENIIDESGMPKERFSAEFPKEGPSILRIQQVVRGDSAAYFCASSPAGFSSYEQYFGPGTRLTVT.

The CDR3 here is CASSPPTRTGVHGYTF. The CDR3 DNA follows: TGTGCCAGCTCACCACCGACTCGGACAGGGGTCCATGGCTACACCTTC. The chain is built from TRBV18 and TRBJ1-2, with TRBD1 matching 9 bases. In germline, CDR1 is KGHSH, CDR2 LQKENI. The CDR3 consists of 16 residues. Trimming took 0 bases from V and 6 from J; bases not matched to a gene: 8.